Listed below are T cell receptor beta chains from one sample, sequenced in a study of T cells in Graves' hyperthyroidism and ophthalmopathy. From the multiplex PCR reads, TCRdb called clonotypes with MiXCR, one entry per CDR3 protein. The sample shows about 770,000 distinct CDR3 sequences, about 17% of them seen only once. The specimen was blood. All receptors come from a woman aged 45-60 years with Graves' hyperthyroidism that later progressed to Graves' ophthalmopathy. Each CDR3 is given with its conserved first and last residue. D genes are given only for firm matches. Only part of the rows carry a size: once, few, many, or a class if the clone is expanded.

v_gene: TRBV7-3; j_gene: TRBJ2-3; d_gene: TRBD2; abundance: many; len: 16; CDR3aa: CASSPGSGGGTDTQYF; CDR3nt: TGTGCCAGCAGCCCGGGTAGCGGGGGAGGAACAGATACGCAGTATTTT
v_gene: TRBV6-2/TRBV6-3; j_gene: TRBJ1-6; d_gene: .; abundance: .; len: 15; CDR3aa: CASRSGNPYNSPLHF; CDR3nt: TGTGCCAGCAGGTCCGGGAACCCATATAATTCACCCCTCCACTTT
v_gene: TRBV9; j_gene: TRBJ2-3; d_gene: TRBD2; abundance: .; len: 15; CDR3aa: CASSPSSGGTDTQYF; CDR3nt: TGTGCCAGCAGCCCAAGTAGCGGGGGCACAGATACGCAGTATTTT
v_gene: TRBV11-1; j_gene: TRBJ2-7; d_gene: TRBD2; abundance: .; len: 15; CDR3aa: CASSYVPGLVDEQYF; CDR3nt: TGTGCCAGCAGCTACGTCCCCGGACTAGTCGATGAGCAGTACTTC
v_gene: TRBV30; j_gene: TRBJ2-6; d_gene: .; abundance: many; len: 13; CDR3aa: CAWSETGANVLTF; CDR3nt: TGTGCCTGGAGTGAAACTGGGGCCAACGTCCTGACTTTC
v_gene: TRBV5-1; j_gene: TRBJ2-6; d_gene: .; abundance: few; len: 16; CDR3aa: CASSNGGLSGANVLTF; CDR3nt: TGCGCCAGCAGCAACGGAGGTCTCTCTGGGGCCAACGTCCTGACTTTC
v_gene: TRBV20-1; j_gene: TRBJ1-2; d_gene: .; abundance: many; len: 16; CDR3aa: CSAPLRQLGSNYGYTF; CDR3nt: TGCAGTGCACCCCTGCGCCAGCTAGGATCAAACTATGGCTACACCTTC
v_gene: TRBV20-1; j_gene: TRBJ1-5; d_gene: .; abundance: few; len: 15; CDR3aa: CSAGEVSGSNQPQHF; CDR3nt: TGCAGTGCGGGAGAGGTCTCGGGGAGCAATCAGCCCCAGCATTTT
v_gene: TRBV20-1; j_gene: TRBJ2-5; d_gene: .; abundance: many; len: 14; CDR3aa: CSARDVGLGETQYF; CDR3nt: TGCAGTGCTAGAGATGTAGGGTTGGGAGAGACCCAGTACTTC
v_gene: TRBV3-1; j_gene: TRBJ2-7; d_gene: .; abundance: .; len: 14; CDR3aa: CASSQGGKTYEQYF; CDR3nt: TGTGCCAGCAGCCAAGGGGGAAAAACCTACGAGCAGTACTTC
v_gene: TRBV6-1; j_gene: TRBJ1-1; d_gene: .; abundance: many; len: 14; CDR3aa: CASSRLVVNTEAFF; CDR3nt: TGTGCCAGCTCCCGACTAGTGGTGAACACTGAAGCTTTCTTT
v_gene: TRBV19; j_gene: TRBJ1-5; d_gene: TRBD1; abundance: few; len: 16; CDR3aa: CASSTGQGYSNQPQHF; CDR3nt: TGTGCCAGTAGTACCGGACAGGGGTATAGCAATCAGCCCCAGCATTTT
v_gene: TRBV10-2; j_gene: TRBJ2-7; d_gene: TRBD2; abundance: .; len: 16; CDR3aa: CASSGWVTSGTYEQYF; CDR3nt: TGCGCCAGCAGTGGATGGGTGACTAGCGGTACCTACGAGCAGTACTTC
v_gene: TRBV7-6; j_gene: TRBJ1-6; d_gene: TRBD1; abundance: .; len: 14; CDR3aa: CASSRDRGGSPLHF; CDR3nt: TGTGCCAGCAGCCGGGACAGGGGCGGTTCACCCCTCCACTTT
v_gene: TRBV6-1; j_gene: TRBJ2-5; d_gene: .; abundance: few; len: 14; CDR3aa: CASNFVGRLETQYF; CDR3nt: TGTGCCAGCAATTTCGTGGGGCGCTTGGAGACCCAGTACTTC
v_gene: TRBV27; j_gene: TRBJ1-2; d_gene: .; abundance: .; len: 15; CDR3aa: CASNPSPAGNYGYTF; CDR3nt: TGTGCCAGCAACCCCTCGCCAGCGGGGAACTATGGCTACACCTTC
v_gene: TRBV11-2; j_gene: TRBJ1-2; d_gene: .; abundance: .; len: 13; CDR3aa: CASSLYVNDGYTF; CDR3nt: TGTGCCAGCAGCCTTTACGTGAATGATGGCTACACCTTC
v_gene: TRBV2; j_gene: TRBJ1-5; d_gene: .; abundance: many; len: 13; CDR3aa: CASTRTVIEPQHF; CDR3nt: TGTGCCAGCACCCGGACGGTGATCGAGCCCCAGCATTTT
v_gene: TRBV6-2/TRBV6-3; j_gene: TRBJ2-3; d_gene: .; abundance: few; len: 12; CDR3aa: CASSTTGWAQYF; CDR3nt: TGTGCCAGCAGTACCACAGGTTGGGCGCAGTATTTT
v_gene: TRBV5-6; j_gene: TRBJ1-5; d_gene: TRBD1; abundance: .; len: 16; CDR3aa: CASSQLPGQGWQPQHF; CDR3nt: TGCGCCAGCAGCCAACTCCCTGGACAGGGCTGGCAGCCCCAGCATTTT
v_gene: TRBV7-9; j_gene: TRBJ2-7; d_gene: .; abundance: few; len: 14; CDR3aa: CASSPLRGALEQYF; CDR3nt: TGTGCCAGCAGCCCACTACGGGGGGCACTCGAGCAGTACTTC
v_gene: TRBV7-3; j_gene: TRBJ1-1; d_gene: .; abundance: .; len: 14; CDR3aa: CASSLGPAGTEAFF; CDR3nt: TGTGCCAGCAGCTTAGGGCCGGCTGGCACTGAAGCTTTCTTT
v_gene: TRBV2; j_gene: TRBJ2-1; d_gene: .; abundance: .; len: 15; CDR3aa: CASSEILSSYNEQFF; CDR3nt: TGTGCCAGCAGTGAAATATTAAGTTCGTACAATGAGCAGTTCTTC
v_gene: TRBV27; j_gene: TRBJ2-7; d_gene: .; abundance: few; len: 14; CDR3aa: CASSRPGQNYEQYF; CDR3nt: TGTGCCAGCAGTAGACCGGGACAAAACTACGAGCAGTACTTC
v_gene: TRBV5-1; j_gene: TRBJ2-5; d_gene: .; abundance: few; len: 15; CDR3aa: CASSLAGHEEETQYF; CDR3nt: TGCGCCAGCAGCTTGGCGGGACATGAAGAGGAGACCCAGTACTTC
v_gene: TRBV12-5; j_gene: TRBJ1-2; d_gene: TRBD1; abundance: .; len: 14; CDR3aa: CASGLPGTDYGYTF; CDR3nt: TGTGCTAGTGGTTTGCCCGGGACAGACTATGGCTACACCTTC
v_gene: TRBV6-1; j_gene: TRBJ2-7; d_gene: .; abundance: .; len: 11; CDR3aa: CACFGGYEQYF; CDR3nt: TGTGCCTGCTTTGGGGGCTACGAGCAGTACTTC
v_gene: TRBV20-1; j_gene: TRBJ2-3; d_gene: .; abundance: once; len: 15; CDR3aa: CSARELEGSTDTQYF; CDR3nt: TGCAGTGCTAGAGAATTGGAGGGGAGCACAGATACGCAGTATTTT
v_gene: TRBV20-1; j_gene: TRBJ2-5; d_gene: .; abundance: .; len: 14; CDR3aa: CSALRVPDQETQYF; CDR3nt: TGCAGTGCCCTCAGGGTGCCGGACCAAGAGACCCAGTACTTC
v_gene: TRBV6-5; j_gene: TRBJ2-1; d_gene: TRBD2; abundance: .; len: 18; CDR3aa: CASSYGLADLSSYNEQFF; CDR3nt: TGTGCCAGCAGTTATGGTCTAGCGGACTTAAGCTCCTACAATGAGCAGTTCTTC
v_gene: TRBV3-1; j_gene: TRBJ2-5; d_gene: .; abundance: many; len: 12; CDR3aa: CASSQGERVEYF; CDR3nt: TGTGCCAGCAGCCAAGGGGAGCGGGTTGAATACTTC
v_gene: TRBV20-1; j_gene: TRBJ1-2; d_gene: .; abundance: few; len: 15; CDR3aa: CSARPSGVLADGYTF; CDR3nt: TGCAGTGCTAGACCGAGCGGGGTCCTAGCGGATGGCTACACCTTC
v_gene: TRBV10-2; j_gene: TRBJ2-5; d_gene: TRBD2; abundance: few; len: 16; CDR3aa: CASSEERGGPQETQYF; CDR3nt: TGCGCCAGCAGTGAGGAGCGGGGGGGCCCCCAAGAGACCCAGTACTTC
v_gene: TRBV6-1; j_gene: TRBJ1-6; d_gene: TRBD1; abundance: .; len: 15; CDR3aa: CASSGRTGGNSPLHF; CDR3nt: TGTGCCAGCAGTGGACGGACAGGGGGTAATTCACCCCTCCACTTT
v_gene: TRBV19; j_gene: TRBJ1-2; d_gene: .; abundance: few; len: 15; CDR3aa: CASSILGAGDYGYTF; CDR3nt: TGTGCCAGTAGTATATTGGGGGCCGGGGATTATGGCTACACCTTC
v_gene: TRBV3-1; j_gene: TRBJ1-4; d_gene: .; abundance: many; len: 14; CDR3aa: CASSPGPSNEKLFF; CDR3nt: TGTGCCAGCAGCCCGGGACCGTCTAATGAAAAACTGTTTTTT
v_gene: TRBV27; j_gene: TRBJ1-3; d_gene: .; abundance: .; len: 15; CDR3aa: CASDLAPGSGNTIYF; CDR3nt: TGTGCCAGTGACCTGGCGCCGGGCTCTGGAAACACCATATATTTT
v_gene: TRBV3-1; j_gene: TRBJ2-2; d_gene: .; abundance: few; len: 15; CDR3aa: CASSQGGTGTGELFF; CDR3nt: TGTGCCAGCAGCCAGGGGGGAACAGGGACCGGGGAGCTGTTTTTT
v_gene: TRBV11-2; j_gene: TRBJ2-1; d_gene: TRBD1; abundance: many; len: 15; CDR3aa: CASSRTGGFRDEQFF; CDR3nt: TGTGCCAGCAGCCGGACAGGGGGCTTTCGGGATGAGCAGTTCTTC
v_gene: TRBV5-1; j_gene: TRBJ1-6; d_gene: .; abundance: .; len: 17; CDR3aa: CASNSRRSGSYNSPLHF; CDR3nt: TGTGCCAGCAACTCAAGGCGGAGCGGCTCCTATAATTCACCCCTCCACTTT
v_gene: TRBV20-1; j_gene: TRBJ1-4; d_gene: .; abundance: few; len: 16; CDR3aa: CSARVGGGATNEKLFF; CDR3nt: TGCAGTGCTAGAGTTGGGGGGGGGGCAACTAATGAAAAACTGTTTTTT
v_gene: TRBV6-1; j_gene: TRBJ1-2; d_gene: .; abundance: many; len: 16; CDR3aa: CASSFRDRYRGYGYTF; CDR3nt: TGTGCCAGCAGTTTTCGTGACAGGTACCGAGGATATGGCTACACCTTC